This passage covers 9 T cell receptor beta chains from one sample sequenced in a study of spatial heterogeneity in lung cancer. One entry per CDR3 protein, called by TCRdb with MiXCR from the 5' RACE reads. The repertoire holds some 30,000 distinct CDR3 sequences, with roughly 10% as singletons. Sample time point: blood at routine non-recurrence follow-up after resection. Sequences were derived from PBMCs, sampled at follow-up. These receptors were obtained from a female donor with early-stage non-small cell lung cancer.

This clonotype was counted many times. The genes are TRBV20-1 and TRBJ2-3; no clear D gene. Germline V lookup: CDR1 DFQATT, CDR2 SNEGSKA (reference sequence). Trimming left V 5 bases short and J 2 bases short, with 14 bases between. This CDR3 region has 14 residues. CDR3 protein: CSALGGGYTDTQYF. The CDR3 nucleotides read TGCAGTGCTCTCGGCGGCGGATACACAGATACGCAGTATTTT.

This clonotype has at least ten counts. The J gene is TRBJ2-7, the V gene TRBV5-1; a possible D gene is TRBD1 (5 bases). The CDR3 covers 15 residues. Trimming removed 0 bases at V and 2 bases at J, with 12 bases between. CDR1 is SGHRS, CDR2 YFSETQ, per germline. CDR3 protein: CASSLALGPTYEQYF. In DNA form, the CDR3 reads TGCGCCAGCAGCTTGGCCCTGGGGCCTACCTACGAGCAGTACTTC.

The chain couples TRBV28 to TRBJ1-2; D unclear. The CDR3 totals 10 residues. V gave up 6 bases and J gave up 8 bases, with 7 bases separating them. The germline CDR1 and CDR2 sequences are MDHEN and SYDVKM. This CDR3 reads CASSGRGYTF. CDR3 DNA: TGTGCCAGCAGCGGGCGAGGCTACACCTTC.

On this clonotype itself: It may be a read error: a sequence one base away is much more abundant. The V gene is TRBV27, the J gene TRBJ2-7, with TRBD2 matching over 10 bases. V shed 5 bases, J shed 3 bases, and the junction held 7 bases outside the gene matches. This CDR3 spans 15 amino acids. Per germline, CDR1 MNHEY and CDR2 SMNVEV (reference sequence). DNA of the CDR3: TGTGCCAGCAGTCCGGGACTAGCGAGAAGCTACGAGCAGTACTTC. Translation: CASSPGLARSYEQYF.

This clonotype was seen many times. The V gene is TRBV9, the J gene TRBJ1-2, with TRBD1 matching 9 bases. Per the germline V gene, CDR1 is SGDLS and CDR2 is YYNGEE. V lost 2 bases, J lost 8 bases, and 13 bases stayed unmatched. This CDR3 spans 16 amino acids. CDR3 coding DNA: TGTGCCAGCAGCGTCGGGGGACAGGGCAACTTGGTCGGCTACACCTTC. Protein: CASSVGGQGNLVGYTF.

The chain couples TRBV6-5 to TRBJ2-7; perhaps D is TRBD1 or TRBD2 (6 bases each). The V end was cut by 3 bases, the J end by 3 bases, with 12 bases between. The CDR3 totals 14 residues. The germline V gene has CDR1 MNHEY and CDR2 SVGAGI. CDR3 protein: CASSYGGPRYEQYF. The DNA for the CDR3 is TGTGCCAGCAGTTATGGGGGGCCCCGCTACGAGCAGTACTTC.

This clonotype was detected ten times or more. J is TRBJ1-5 and V is TRBV30; 8 positions match TRBD1. The ends lost 5 bases at V and 2 bases at J; junction bases unmatched: 5. There are 14 residues in the CDR3. CDR1 and CDR2 (germline): GTSNPN, SVGIG (reference sequence). The CDR3 loop reads CAWAQGAGNQPQHF. Written as DNA, the CDR3 is TGTGCCTGGGCCCAGGGGGCTGGCAATCAGCCCCAGCATTTT. Variable domain in full (rest from reference TRBV30 and TRBJ1-5): SQTIHQWPATLVQPVGSPLSLECTVEGTSNPNLYWYRQAAGRGLQLLFYSVGIGQISSEVPQNLSASRPQDRQFILSSKKLLLSDSGFYLCAWAQGAGNQPQHFGDGTRLSIL.

This clonotype occurred a few times. This chain joins TRBV20-1 and TRBJ2-7; 11 nucleotides align to TRBD2. CDR1 DFQATT and CDR2 SNEGSKA come from the germline V gene (reference sequence). Germline trimming cut 5 bases from V and 3 bases from J; bases unmatched to any gene: 0. The CDR3 is made up of 12 amino acids. CDR3 sequence reads: CSAGTSGYEQYF. The CDR3 nucleotides are TGCAGTGCTGGGACTAGCGGCTACGAGCAGTACTTC.

The V call is TRBV27, the J call TRBJ2-5; D uncertain. Trimming took 2 bases from V and 0 from J, leaving 7 bases between them. The CDR3 loop spans 14 amino acids. Germline CDR1 MNHEY, CDR2 SMNVEV (reference sequence). CDR3 in amino acids: CASSLLQNQETQYF. CDR3 coding DNA: TGTGCCAGCAGTTTACTGCAAAACCAAGAGACCCAGTACTTC.